The 31 T cell receptor beta chains in this list originate from one sample, sequenced in a study of cytomegalovirus exposure and HLA in healthy donors. It was with 60 Vbeta and 13 Jbeta primers that the PCR ran. Assay: immunoSEQ multiplex PCR; the TCRdb copy retains only in-frame clones and omits some. The table includes about 160,000 clones, about 85% detected once. The sample taken for sequencing was PBMCs. Receptor source: a male donor in good health and CMV-seropositive.

The genes are TRBV9 and TRBJ2-1; D is perhaps TRBD2 (6 bases). Deletions cut 4 bases from V and 5 bases from J, with 22 bases between. CDR1 and CDR2 (germline): SGDLS, YYNGEE. CDR3 length: 17 amino acids. CDR3: CASSFLGVSGPDNEQFF. The CDR3 nucleotides are TGTGCCAGCAGCTTTCTCGGGGTAAGCGGGCCCGACAATGAGCAGTTCTTC.

V gene TRBV7-2 combines with J gene TRBJ2-1, with TRBD2 matching over 8 bases. The CDR3 covers 15 residues. Germline CDR1 SGHTA, CDR2 FQGNSA. Trimming at V came to 1 base and at J to 6 bases, leaving 5 bases not matched to a gene. CDR3 bases: TGTGCCAGCAGCTTAGGGCTAGCGGGTATCAATGAGCAGTTCTTC. Its protein product is CASSLGLAGINEQFF.

This clone was found once. The V call is TRBV14, the J call TRBJ2-7, with D perhaps TRBD1 (6 bases). The V gene lost 2 bases and the J gene lost 7 bases, with 12 bases spanning the gap. Germline values: CDR1 SGHDN, CDR2 FVKESK. The CDR3 totals 13 residues. CDR3 sequence (DNA): TGTGCCAGCAGCCAACAGGTCAGGGGAGAGCAGTACTTC. Amino acids: CASSQQVRGEQYF.

J is TRBJ2-2 and V is TRBV11-2; 9 positions agree with TRBD1. Germline CDR1 and CDR2: SGHAT and FQNNGV. The CDR3 length is 15 residues. V dropped 5 bases and J dropped 4; count of bases not matched to a gene: 5. CDR3 in DNA: TGTGCCAGCAGCCCAGGGACAGGGTTCACCGGGGAGCTGTTTTTT. It yields the protein CASSPGTGFTGELFF.

The chain carries TRBV18 and TRBJ1-1, with 7 nucleotides matching TRBD1. The CDR3 has 16 amino acids. V was pared by 3 bases and J by 0 bases, with 7 bases of the junction left unmatched. CDR1 and CDR2 (germline): KGHSH, LQKENI. The CDR3 DNA reads as TGTGCCAGCTCACCGGCCCAAGGGACAGTGAACACTGAAGCTTTCTTT. Its protein is CASSPAQGTVNTEAFF. The complete variable domain, with remaining parts taken from reference TRBV18 and TRBJ1-1, reads NAGVMQNPRHLVRRRGQEARLRCSPMKGHSHVYWYRQLPEEGLKFMVYLQKENIIDESGMPKERFSAEFPKEGPSILRIQQVVRGDSAAYFCASSPAQGTVNTEAFFGQGTRLTVV.

In this sample, this clone turned up once. This chain links TRBV7-3 with TRBJ2-3, with D possibly TRBD2 on 6 matching bases. From germline, CDR1 is SGHTA and CDR2 FQGTGA. This CDR3 is built from 18 residues. Trimming stripped 4 bases from V and 0 bases from J, with 20 bases between. The CDR3 bases are TGTGCCAGCAGCTCGCCACGGGGACGGGGGATTAGCACAGATACGCAGTATTTT. Residues: CASSSPRGRGISTDTQYF.

The CDR3 DNA reads TGTGCCAGCAGTGAAGGGCGGACAGACTATGGCTACACCTTC. Protein product: CASSEGRTDYGYTF. The chain recombines TRBV6-1 with TRBJ1-2, with D possibly TRBD1 on 6 matching bases. The CDR3 has 14 residues. V lost 1 base to trimming and J lost 3 bases, with 9 bases between them. From germline, CDR1 is MNHNS and CDR2 SASEGT.

The chain carries TRBV29-1 and TRBJ2-1, with D unclear. This CDR3 spans 10 amino acids. Germline loops: CDR1 SQVTM, CDR2 ANQGSEA. V was trimmed by 0 bases and J by 15 bases, leaving 9 bases between them. The CDR3 loop reads CSVEDPRRFF. The CDR3 DNA reads as TGCAGCGTTGAAGATCCGCGTCGGTTCTTC.

V usage is TRBV9 and J usage is TRBJ2-3; 11 bases are a match to TRBD2. The germline gives CDR1 SGDLS, CDR2 YYNGEE. This CDR3 contains 17 residues. Trimming at V came to 0 bases and at J to 2 bases, leaving 5 bases not matched to a gene. Here the CDR3 DNA reads TGTGCCAGCAGCGTAGGGTTGACTAGCGGGAACACAGATACGCAGTATTTT. Amino acids: CASSVGLTSGNTDTQYF.

The chain carries TRBV9 and TRBJ2-2, with TRBD2 matching over 7 bases. Germline assignment: CDR1 SGDLS and CDR2 YYNGEE. CDR3 length: 16 residues. V shed 2 bases, J shed 5 bases, and the junction held 9 bases outside the gene matches. CDR3 in amino acids: CASSVSRGGGTGELFF. The CDR3 DNA reads as TGTGCCAGCAGCGTTAGTCGTGGCGGGGGAACCGGGGAGCTGTTTTTT.

The chain links TRBV29-1 to TRBJ2-3, with D perhaps matching TRBD2 (5 bases). This CDR3 region has 14 residues. With 2 bases removed from V and 0 bases from J, the gap between germline ends came to 9 bases. Per the germline V gene, CDR1 is SQVTM and CDR2 is ANQGSEA. The DNA of the CDR3 is TGCAGCGTTGAACCCCGCGGGAGCACAGATACGCAGTATTTT. Its translation is CSVEPRGSTDTQYF.

The chain has TRBV19 and TRBJ1-4; possibly TRBD1 for D (5 bases). The CDR3 loop spans 15 amino acids. Germline V gene lookup returns CDR1 LNHDA and CDR2 SQIVND (reference sequence). Deletions cut 5 bases from V and 3 bases from J, with 13 bases between. CDR3 DNA sequence: TGTGCCAGTAGTTCTCAGGGTAGGGCTAATGAAAAACTGTTTTTT. It encodes CASSSQGRANEKLFF.

This clone was seen a single time. The chain couples TRBV7-2 to TRBJ2-3; TRBD2 aligns across 11 bases. V gave up 3 bases and J gave up 6 bases; unmatched junction bases: 8. The CDR3 spans 16 residues. Germline V CDR1 and CDR2: SGHTA, FQGNSA. For the CDR3, the DNA is TGTGCCAGCAGCTTTAGCGGGAGGGGGAGGTCGGATACGCAGTATTTT. This gives the protein CASSFSGRGRSDTQYF.

In this sample, this clone turned up a few times. The chain uses TRBV30 and TRBJ1-5; no reliable D call. Germline V CDR1 and CDR2: GTSNPN, SVGIG (reference sequence). Trimming pared 3 bases from V and 0 bases from J, leaving 6 bases between. CDR3 length equals 13 residues. DNA of the CDR3: TGTGCCTGGAGCCTAGATAGCAATCAGCCCCAGCATTTT. Translating gives CAWSLDSNQPQHF.

The V gene is TRBV19, the J gene TRBJ1-1, with 8 bases identical to TRBD1. This CDR3 region has 13 residues. Trimming at V came to 9 bases and at J to 5 bases, leaving 8 bases not matched to a gene. Germline lookup yields CDR1 LNHDA and CDR2 SQIVND (reference sequence). For the CDR3, the DNA is TGTGCCAGCCGATCACAGGGGGAGACTGAAGCTTTCTTT. It yields the protein CASRSQGETEAFF.

V is TRBV5-4 and J is TRBJ1-1; no clear D gene. This CDR3 region has 14 residues. Germline V lookup: CDR1 SGHNT, CDR2 YYREEE (reference sequence). V lost 3 bases to trimming and J lost 6 bases, with 15 bases between them. The CDR3 nucleotides are TGTGCCAGCAGCTCGGTCGAAATCGGTTCTGAAGCTTTCTTT. Translated, it gives CASSSVEIGSEAFF.

The chain recombines TRBV19 with TRBJ2-3; D unresolved. Trimming left V 2 bases short and J 1 base short, with 7 bases between. The CDR3 loop spans 14 amino acids. Germline CDR1 LNHDA, CDR2 SQIVND (reference sequence). CDR3 in DNA: TGTGCCAGTAGTATAACTCCCCGCACAGATACGCAGTATTTT. Amino acids: CASSITPRTDTQYF.

This chain uses TRBV23-1 with TRBJ2-1; 7 nucleotides agree with TRBD2. TRBV23-1 qualifies as an ORF whose function is uncertain. This CDR3 has 16 residues. V lost 3 bases, J lost 5 bases, and 10 bases stayed unmatched. The CDR3 here is CASSHSVGLVNNEQFF. The CDR3 bases are TGCGCCAGCAGTCATTCGGTAGGACTAGTTAACAATGAGCAGTTCTTC.

This clone was observed a single time. The CDR3 bases are TGTGCCAGCAGCCGGTACAGGGCTGAGCAGTTCTTC. This encodes CASSRYRAEQFF. The rearrangement uses TRBV6-5 and TRBJ2-1; D may be TRBD1 (6 bases). This CDR3 spans 12 amino acids. Germline-derived CDR1 and CDR2 are MNHEY and SVGAGI. Between the trimmed V and J ends, which lost 6 bases and 9 bases, there was a span of 12 bases.

The rearrangement links TRBV29-1 to TRBJ2-7, with 16 bases that match TRBD2. Germline CDR1 reads SQVTM; CDR2 reads ANQGSEA. The CDR3 has 15 amino acids. Trimming cost V 6 bases and J 3 bases; bases outside gene matches: 5. Here the CDR3 reads CSVPGLAGGLYEQYF. The CDR3 DNA sequence: TGCAGCGTCCCGGGACTAGCGGGAGGGCTCTACGAGCAGTACTTC.

The gene calls are TRBV27 and TRBJ1-2, with D possibly TRBD1 on 6 matching bases. The CDR3 is 13 residues long. The germline CDR1 and CDR2 sequences are MNHEY and SMNVEV (reference sequence). V was trimmed by 2 bases and J by 7 bases, leaving 11 bases between them. In nucleotides, the CDR3 is TGTGCCAGCAGTTTAGCAGGGGACCTTGGCTACACCTTC. Amino acids: CASSLAGDLGYTF.

This sequence joins TRBV2 and TRBJ2-4; D may be TRBD1 (7 bases). Trimming pared 9 bases from V and 0 bases from J, leaving 15 bases between. CDR3 size: 15 residues. Germline CDR1 SNHLY, CDR2 FYNNEI. The CDR3 region has the DNA TGTGCCAGGGGGGGCCGGGACAGAGCCAAAAACATTCAGTACTTC. Translating gives CARGGRDRAKNIQYF.

V and J are TRBV19 and TRBJ1-2, with 9 bases lining up with TRBD1. V shed 6 bases, J shed 2 bases, and the junction held 1 base outside the gene matches. The CDR3 loop spans 13 amino acids. Germline values: CDR1 LNHDA, CDR2 SQIVND (reference sequence). Here the CDR3 reads CASRDRGNYGYTF. In DNA form, the CDR3 reads TGTGCCAGTAGGGACAGGGGCAACTATGGCTACACCTTC.

The CDR3 coding sequence is TGTGCCAGCAGCTTGGGCAGGGAAGGGACCCAGTACTTC. As protein: CASSLGREGTQYF. The V call is TRBV7-2, the J call TRBJ2-5, with D possibly matching TRBD1 (5 bases). The CDR3 spans 13 residues. Deletions cut 3 bases from V and 7 bases from J, with 12 bases between. In germline, CDR1 is SGHTA, CDR2 FQGNSA.

This chain links TRBV12-5 with TRBJ2-7; D is undetermined. Germline V gives CDR1 LGHNT, CDR2 FRNRAP. CDR3 length: 13 residues. Deletions cut 0 bases from V and 2 bases from J, with 5 bases between. CDR3 protein: CASGLVPAYEQYF. Written as DNA, the CDR3 is TGTGCTAGTGGTTTGGTCCCGGCCTACGAGCAGTACTTC.

In this sample, this clone turned up a few times. This sequence joins TRBV10-3 and TRBJ2-7; D unclear. Germline-derived CDR1 and CDR2 are ENHRY and SYGVKD. The CDR3 is made up of 13 amino acids. Trimming took 0 bases from V and 8 from J, leaving 11 bases between them. CDR3 bases: TGTGCCATCAGTGAGTCTCCCGGGTCGAAGCAGTACTTC. This codes for CAISESPGSKQYF.

V usage is TRBV6-4 and J usage is TRBJ2-6; no definite D call. The CDR3 consists of 14 residues. Germline V CDR1 and CDR2: MRHNA, SNTAGT. With 0 bases removed from V and 12 bases from J, the gap between germline ends came to 12 bases. For the CDR3, the DNA is TGTGCCAGCAGTGACTCTACGGAGAGTGTCGTCCTGACTTTC. It is translated as CASSDSTESVVLTF.

This chain links TRBV6-5 with TRBJ1-2, with no clear D. CDR1 is MNHEY, CDR2 SVGAGI, per germline. This CDR3 contains 14 residues. V was pared by 3 bases and J by 4 bases, with 12 bases between. CDR3 in amino acids: CASSYYMEGYGYTF. As DNA, the CDR3 is TGTGCCAGCAGTTATTACATGGAGGGCTATGGCTACACCTTC.

J is TRBJ2-1 and V is TRBV6-5; TRBD2 matches 8 bases. CDR3 length: 13 amino acids. Unmatched junction bases numbered 6, after V lost 6 bases and J lost 8 bases. Germline-derived CDR1 and CDR2 are MNHEY and SVGAGI. The CDR3 is CASSPGLEYEQFF. The CDR3 bases are TGTGCCAGCAGCCCGGGACTAGAGTATGAGCAGTTCTTC.

The chain uses TRBV5-1 and TRBJ2-3; TRBD1 matches 8 bases. The V segment lost 4 bases and the J segment 5 bases; nucleotides outside the gene matches: 6. Per the germline V gene, CDR1 is SGHRS and CDR2 is YFSETQ. This CDR3 is 14 amino acids long. The CDR3 DNA reads TGCGCCAGCAGCGTTTCAGGGGGCGAAGATACGCAGTATTTT. As protein: CASSVSGGEDTQYF.

The sample holds a few counts of this clone. J is TRBJ1-1 and V is TRBV5-6, with D perhaps matching TRBD1 (6 bases). CDR3 length equals 12 residues. The germline V gene encodes CDR1 SGHDT and CDR2 YYEEEE. Trimming left V 5 bases short and J 3 bases short, with 8 bases between. CDR3 residues: CASRQGDTEAFF. The DNA for the CDR3 is TGTGCCAGCAGACAGGGAGACACTGAAGCTTTCTTT.